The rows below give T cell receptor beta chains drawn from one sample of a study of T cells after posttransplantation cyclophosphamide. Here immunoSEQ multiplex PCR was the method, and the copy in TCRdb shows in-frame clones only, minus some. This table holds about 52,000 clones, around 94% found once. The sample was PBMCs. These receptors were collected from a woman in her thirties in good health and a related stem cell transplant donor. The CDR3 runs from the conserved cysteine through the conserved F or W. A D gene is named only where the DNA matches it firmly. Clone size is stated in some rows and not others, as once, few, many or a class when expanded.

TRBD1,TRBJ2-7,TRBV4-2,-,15,CASSPWDSGIGEQYF,TGTGCCAGCAGCCCCTGGGACAGTGGAATAGGCGAGCAGTACTTC
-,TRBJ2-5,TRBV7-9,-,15,CASSLSVRGKETQYF,TGTGCCAGCAGCTTATCTGTGAGAGGGAAAGAGACCCAGTACTTC
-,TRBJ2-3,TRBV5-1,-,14,CASSLGGNTDTQYF,TGCGCCAGCAGCTTGGGAGGTAACACAGATACGCAGTATTTT
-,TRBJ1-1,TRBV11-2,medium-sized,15,CASSLGADRVAEAFF,TGTGCCAGCAGCTTAGGGGCAGACAGAGTCGCGGAAGCTTTCTTT
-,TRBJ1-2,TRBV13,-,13,CASSLQKFYGYTF,TGTGCCAGCAGCTTACAGAAATTCTATGGCTACACCTTC
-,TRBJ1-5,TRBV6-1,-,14,CASSEDRGAQPQHF,TGTGCCAGCAGTGAGGATCGGGGGGCCCAGCCCCAGCATTTT
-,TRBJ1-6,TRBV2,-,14,CASSEGGGNSPLHF,TGTGCCAGCAGTGAAGGCGGGGGAAATTCACCCCTCCACTTT
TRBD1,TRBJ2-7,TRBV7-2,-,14,CASSTHRGPYEQYF,TGTGCCAGCAGCACCCACAGGGGGCCCTACGAGCAGTACTTC
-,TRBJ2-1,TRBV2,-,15,CASSVRGGSYNEQFF,TGTGCCAGCAGCGTGAGGGGGGGATCCTACAATGAGCAGTTCTTC
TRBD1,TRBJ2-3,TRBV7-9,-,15,CASSLGQGWADTQYF,TGTGCCAGCAGCTTAGGACAGGGATGGGCAGATACGCAGTATTTT
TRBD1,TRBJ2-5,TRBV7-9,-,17,CASTKQGDVWTQETQYF,TGTGCCAGCACCAAACAGGGGGATGTGTGGACTCAAGAGACCCAGTACTTC
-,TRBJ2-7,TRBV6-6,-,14,CASHRGGVTYEQYF,TGTGCCAGCCATAGAGGGGGGGTAACGTACGAGCAGTACTTC
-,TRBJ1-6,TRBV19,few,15,CASSRINSYNSPLHF,TGTGCCAGTAGCCGTATTAACTCCTATAATTCACCCCTCCACTTT
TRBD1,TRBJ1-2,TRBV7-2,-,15,CASSRMGQGGDGYTF,TGTGCCAGCAGCCGTATGGGACAGGGGGGCGATGGCTACACCTTC
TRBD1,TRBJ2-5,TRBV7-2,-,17,CASSRLQGSPYQETQYF,TGTGCCAGCAGCCGACTACAGGGGTCGCCGTACCAAGAGACCCAGTACTTC
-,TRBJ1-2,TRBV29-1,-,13,CSAETGSSSGYTF,TGCAGCGCCGAAACAGGGAGCAGTAGTGGCTACACCTTC
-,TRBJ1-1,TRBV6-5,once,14,CASSRRNRNTEAFF,TGTGCCAGCAGTAGGAGGAACCGGAACACTGAAGCTTTCTTT
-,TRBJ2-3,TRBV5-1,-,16,CASSLVERVPGDTQYF,TGCGCCAGCAGCTTAGTCGAGCGGGTTCCGGGAGATACGCAGTATTTT
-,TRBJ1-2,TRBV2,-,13,CASSPYPNYGYTF,TGTGCCAGCAGCCCTTATCCCAACTATGGCTACACCTTC
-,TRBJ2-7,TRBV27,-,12,CASSLNLHEQYF,TGTGCCAGCAGTTTAAATCTCCACGAGCAGTACTTC
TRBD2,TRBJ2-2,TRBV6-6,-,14,CASSWGGNTGELFF,TGTGCCAGCAGTTGGGGGGGAAACACCGGGGAGCTGTTTTTT
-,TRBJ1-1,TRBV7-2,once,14,CASSLTGFDTEAFF,TGTGCCAGCAGCTTAACAGGGTTTGACACTGAAGCTTTCTTT
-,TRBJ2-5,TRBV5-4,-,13,CASSVDFQETQYF,TGTGCCAGCAGCGTGGACTTTCAAGAGACCCAGTACTTC
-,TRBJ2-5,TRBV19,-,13,CASSIARGETQYF,TGTGCCAGTAGTATAGCCAGGGGAGAGACCCAGTACTTC
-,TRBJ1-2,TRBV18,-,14,CASSPPSVNYGYTF,TGTGCCAGCTCACCACCGTCGGTGAACTATGGCTACACCTTC
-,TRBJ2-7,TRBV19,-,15,CASSIVLGHSDEQYF,TGTGCCAGTAGTATAGTCCTGGGACACTCTGATGAGCAGTACTTC
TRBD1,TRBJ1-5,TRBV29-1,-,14,CSVGTGGLGQPQHF,TGCAGCGTAGGCACAGGGGGCCTGGGTCAGCCCCAGCATTTT
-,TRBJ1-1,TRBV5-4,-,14,CASSRPTGPREAFF,TGTGCCAGCAGCCGCCCAACAGGGCCGAGGGAAGCTTTCTTT
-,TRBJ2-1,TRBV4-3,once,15,CASSQGGYSYNEQFF,TGCGCCAGCAGCCAAGGCGGCTACTCCTACAATGAGCAGTTCTTC
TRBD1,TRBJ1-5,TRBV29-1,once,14,CSVGQGGHNQPQHF,TGCAGCGTTGGCCAGGGGGGACACAATCAGCCCCAGCATTTT